The next 22 T cell receptor beta chains were all read from a single sample in a study of blood T cells in healthy people across ages. Through a sample-barcoded 5' primer and a J-beta primer mix, a second PCR was run for roughly 7 to 12 cycles. From the 5' RACE reads, TCRdb called clonotypes with MiXCR, one entry per CDR3 protein. The sample comprises more than 500,000 distinct CDR3 sequences, around a quarter of which are singletons, and approximately 3.6% rests with the top ten. The same data also went into a second study, on T cells of mothers and their children.

Sequenced: blood. The receptors shown here come from a boy between 2 and 10 years old in good health.

The chain links TRBV20-1 to TRBJ1-1, with TRBD1 matching 8 bases. The germline CDR1 and CDR2 sequences are DFQATT and SNEGSKA (reference sequence). The CDR3 runs to 15 residues. V lost 2 bases and J lost 1; bases outside the gene matches: 6. CDR3 amino acids: CSARNRDRRNTEAFF. As DNA, the CDR3 is TGCAGTGCTAGAAACCGGGACAGGAGGAACACTGAAGCTTTCTTT.

The sample holds a few counts of this clonotype. The chain links TRBV7-2 to TRBJ1-3, with D perhaps TRBD1 (6 bases). V was trimmed by 0 bases and J by 7 bases, leaving 13 bases between them. The CDR3 is 15 amino acids. Germline assignment: CDR1 SGHTA and CDR2 FQGNSA. CDR3 sequence: CASSLASGAGNTIYF. CDR3 bases: TGTGCCAGCAGCTTAGCGTCAGGGGCCGGGAACACCATATATTTT.

The CDR3 sequence is CASSQDVFVQETQYF. DNA for the CDR3: TGCGCCAGCAGCCAAGACGTATTCGTCCAAGAGACCCAGTACTTC. The chain uses TRBV4-3 and TRBJ2-5; no clear D gene. The length of the CDR3 is 15 residues. The V end was cut by 0 bases, the J end by 1 base, with 9 bases between. CDR1 is LGHNA and CDR2 is YSLEER in the germline V gene.

This clonotype turned up a few times. This chain links TRBV15 with TRBJ2-5; 9 nucleotides agree with TRBD2. V lost 4 bases and J lost 5; bases outside the gene matches: 8. The V gene's germline CDR1 is LNHNV and CDR2 YYDKDF (reference sequence). The CDR3 is made up of 15 amino acids. For the CDR3, the DNA is TGTGCCACCAGCATAGGCCTAGCGGGGCGGGAGACCCAGTACTTC. It specifies CATSIGLAGRETQYF.

The chain couples TRBV7-9 to TRBJ2-5, with a possible D match to TRBD2 (5 bases). Trimming removed 6 bases at V and 0 bases at J, with 11 bases between. The CDR3 has 14 residues. Germline V CDR1 and CDR2: SEHNR, FQNEAQ (reference sequence). The CDR3: CASRAAEDQETQYF. For the CDR3, the DNA is TGTGCCAGCAGGGCAGCGGAGGACCAAGAGACCCAGTACTTC. The full variable domain, rest sourced from reference TRBV7-9 and TRBJ2-5, is DTGVSQNPRHKITKRGQNVTFRCDPISEHNRLYWYRQTLGQGPEFLTYFQNEAQLEKSRLLSDRFSAERPKGSFSTLEIQRTEQGDSAMYLCASRAAEDQETQYFGPGTRLLVL.

V is TRBV29-1 and J is TRBJ2-5; 7 bases agree with TRBD2. The CDR3 has 14 residues. With 3 bases clipped from V and 4 bases from J, the junction kept 8 bases outside the gene matches. From germline, CDR1 is SQVTM and CDR2 ANQGSEA. The DNA of the CDR3 is TGCAGCGTTGACCCAAGAGGGAGGGGAGAGACCCAGTACTTC. It encodes CSVDPRGRGETQYF.

V is TRBV5-1 and J is TRBJ2-7; tentative D call: TRBD2 (7 bases). The length of the CDR3 is 16 residues. V lost 0 bases and J lost 0, with 13 bases in between. Germline V gene sequence: CDR1 SGHRS, CDR2 YFSETQ. The CDR3 sequence is CASSLGGGDLSYEQYF. The CDR3 region has the DNA TGCGCCAGCAGCTTGGGAGGGGGGGACCTCTCCTACGAGCAGTACTTC. Full variable domain (rest looked up from reference TRBV5-1 and TRBJ2-7): KAGVTQTPRYLIKTRGQQVTLSCSPISGHRSVSWYQQTPGQGLQFLFEYFSETQRNKGNFPGRFSGRQFSNSRSEMNVSTLELGDSALYLCASSLGGGDLSYEQYFGPGTRLTVT.

In this sample, this clonotype turned up a few times. The J gene is TRBJ1-1, the V gene TRBV6-6; D call uncertain. Germline lookup yields CDR1 MNHNY and CDR2 SVGAGI (reference sequence). There are 13 residues in the CDR3. V was pared by 2 bases and J by 6 bases, with 10 bases between. DNA of the CDR3: TGTGCCAGCAGTTACGGAGGGAGACCTGAAGCTTTCTTT. Its protein is CASSYGGRPEAFF.

The genes are TRBV7-8 and TRBJ2-1; D remains ambiguous. CDR3 length equals 13 residues. Trimming pared 2 bases from V and 10 bases from J, leaving 12 bases between. Per germline, CDR1 SGHVS and CDR2 FQNEAQ. CDR3 bases: TGTGCCAGCAGCTTAAAGGTGGTTTGGGAGCAGTTCTTC. It specifies CASSLKVVWEQFF.

The chain combines TRBV30 with TRBJ1-4, with D unresolved. The V gene's germline CDR1 is GTSNPN and CDR2 SVGIG (reference sequence). With 2 bases removed from V and 4 bases from J, the gap between germline ends came to 11 bases. This CDR3 region has 14 residues. The CDR3 DNA reads TGTGCCTGGAGTCCTGCGTCCCTTAATGAAAAACTGTTTTTT. This codes for CAWSPASLNEKLFF. The whole variable domain, filled in from reference TRBV30 and TRBJ1-4, reads SQTIHQWPATLVQPVGSPLSLECTVEGTSNPNLYWYRQAAGRGLQLLFYSVGIGQISSEVPQNLSASRPQDRQFILSSKKLLLSDSGFYLCAWSPASLNEKLFFGSGTQLSVL.

The chain couples TRBV24-1 to TRBJ2-3; D possibly corresponds to TRBD2 (6 bases). This CDR3 has 14 amino acids. In germline, CDR1 is KGHDR, CDR2 SFDVKD. V was trimmed by 4 bases and J by 5 bases, leaving 12 bases between them. The CDR3 coding sequence is TGTGCCACCAGTGAGACCGGGACTCTAGATACGCAGTATTTT. This sequence encodes CATSETGTLDTQYF.

The chain uses TRBV3-1 and TRBJ2-4, with D perhaps assigned TRBD1 or TRBD2 (5 bases each). The germline gives CDR1 LGHDT, CDR2 YNNKEL (reference sequence). V was clipped by 1 base and J by 2 bases, with 12 bases between them. This CDR3 comprises 16 residues. This chain's CDR3 is CASSQVLTGPKNIQYF. For the CDR3, the DNA is TGTGCCAGCAGCCAAGTCCTAACGGGGCCCAAAAACATTCAGTACTTC.

This clonotype was seen more than once but under ten times. V usage is TRBV5-1 and J usage is TRBJ2-3; D not resolved. V gave up 5 bases and J gave up 5 bases, with 12 bases separating them. This CDR3 spans 13 amino acids. Germline-derived CDR1 and CDR2 are SGHRS and YFSETQ. This chain's CDR3 is CASRRGGEDTQYF. The CDR3 nucleotides read TGCGCCAGCAGGAGAGGCGGAGAAGATACGCAGTATTTT.

The V call is TRBV5-1, the J call TRBJ2-7; TRBD1 might be the D (6 bases). Germline lookup yields CDR1 SGHRS and CDR2 YFSETQ. The CDR3 length is 15 residues. The germline V and J ends were trimmed by 3 bases and 12 bases, with 25 bases remaining between them. CDR3 DNA: TGCGCCAGCAGCTGGCAGGGACAACCAGATGGATGGGGGTACTTC. It encodes CASSWQGQPDGWGYF.

J is TRBJ2-7 and V is TRBV29-1; no reliable D call. The CDR3 contains 12 residues. Trimming stripped 4 bases from V and 2 bases from J, with 9 bases between. In germline, CDR1 is SQVTM, CDR2 ANQGSEA. DNA of the CDR3: TGCAGCGTTGTGGCGGATGCCTACGAGCAGTACTTC. Translating it yields CSVVADAYEQYF.

The CDR3, as DNA: TGTGCCAGCAGTGAAGGCCCCAACAATGGCTACACCTTC. Translating it yields CASSEGPNNGYTF. This rearrangement joins TRBV2 to TRBJ1-2; D gene uncertain. Deletions cut 1 base from V and 6 bases from J, with 9 bases between. The CDR3 spans 13 residues. Germline V gives CDR1 SNHLY, CDR2 FYNNEI.

The V gene is TRBV5-1, the J gene TRBJ2-2; 9 bases line up with TRBD2. This CDR3 has 17 amino acids. Germline assignment: CDR1 SGHRS and CDR2 YFSETQ. V shed 0 bases and J 3 bases; nucleotides not matched to a gene: 6. The DNA of the CDR3 is TGCGCCAGCAGCTTGGAACTGCGGGGGGGCGACACCGGGGAGCTGTTTTTT. Its protein product is CASSLELRGGDTGELFF.

Many counts were recorded for this clonotype. Here the CDR3 reads CASPDRPGNPAKNIQYF. Written as DNA, the CDR3 is TGTGCCAGCCCAGACAGGCCAGGCAACCCGGCCAAAAACATTCAGTACTTC. The chain is built from TRBV18 and TRBJ2-4, with D possibly TRBD1 on 6 matching bases. The CDR3 runs to 17 residues. From germline, CDR1 is KGHSH and CDR2 LQKENI. Trimming removed 8 bases from V and 1 base from J, with 21 bases in between.

This clonotype was found a few times. V usage is TRBV3-1 and J usage is TRBJ2-7; D unclear. Germline V gene lookup returns CDR1 LGHDT and CDR2 YNNKEL (reference sequence). This CDR3 is built from 14 residues. Trimming took 1 base from V and 0 from J, leaving 7 bases between them. In nucleotides, the CDR3 is TGTGCCAGCAGCCAAGGGGCGGTCTCCTACGAGCAGTACTTC. Translation: CASSQGAVSYEQYF.

A few counts support this clonotype. The chain joins TRBV3-1 to TRBJ2-5, with D maybe TRBD2 (5 bases). The CDR3 totals 15 residues. V was trimmed by 4 bases and J by 2 bases, leaving 14 bases between them. Germline CDR1 is LGHDT and CDR2 is YNNKEL (reference sequence). The CDR3 spells CASSPLFSGQETQYF. The CDR3 nucleotides read TGTGCCAGCAGCCCCCTCTTTTCGGGGCAAGAGACCCAGTACTTC.

The table lists this clonotype with a few counts. This sequence joins TRBV10-2 and TRBJ2-2, with 16 bases aligning to TRBD2. The germline V gene has CDR1 WSHSY and CDR2 SAAADI. V dropped 4 bases and J dropped 6; count of bases not matched to a gene: 2. CDR3 length: 16 residues. CDR3 amino acids: CASSGGTSGRAGELFF. The DNA of the CDR3 is TGCGCCAGCAGTGGGGGGACTAGCGGGAGGGCCGGGGAGCTGTTTTTT.

The rearrangement uses TRBV4-1 and TRBJ1-1; D ambiguous. V lost 6 bases, J lost 10 bases, and 21 bases lay in between. This CDR3 has 14 residues. Per germline, CDR1 MGHRA and CDR2 YSYEKL. The CDR3 protein is CASSHQPGDSAAFF. As DNA, the CDR3 is TGCGCCAGCAGTCACCAACCAGGTGACTCGGCAGCTTTCTTT.